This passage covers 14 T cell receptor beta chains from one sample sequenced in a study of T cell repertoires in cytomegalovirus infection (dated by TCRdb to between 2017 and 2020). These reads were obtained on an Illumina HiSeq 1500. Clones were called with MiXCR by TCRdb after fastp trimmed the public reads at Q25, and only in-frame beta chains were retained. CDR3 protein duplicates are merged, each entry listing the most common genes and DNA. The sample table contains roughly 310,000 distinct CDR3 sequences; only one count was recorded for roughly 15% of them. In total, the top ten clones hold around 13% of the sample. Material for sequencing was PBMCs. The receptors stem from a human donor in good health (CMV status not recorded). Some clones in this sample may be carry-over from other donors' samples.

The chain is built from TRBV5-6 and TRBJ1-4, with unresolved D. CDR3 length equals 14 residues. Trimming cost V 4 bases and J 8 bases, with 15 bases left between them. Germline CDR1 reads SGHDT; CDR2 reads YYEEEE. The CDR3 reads CASSGTASEEKLFF. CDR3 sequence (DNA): TGTGCCAGCAGCGGAACGGCGTCGGAGGAAAAACTGTTTTTT.

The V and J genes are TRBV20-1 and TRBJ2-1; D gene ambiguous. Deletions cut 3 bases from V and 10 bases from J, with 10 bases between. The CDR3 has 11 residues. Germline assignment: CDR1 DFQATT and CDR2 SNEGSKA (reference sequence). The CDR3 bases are TGCAGTGCTAGGACCATCCGGGAGCAGTTCTTC. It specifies CSARTIREQFF.

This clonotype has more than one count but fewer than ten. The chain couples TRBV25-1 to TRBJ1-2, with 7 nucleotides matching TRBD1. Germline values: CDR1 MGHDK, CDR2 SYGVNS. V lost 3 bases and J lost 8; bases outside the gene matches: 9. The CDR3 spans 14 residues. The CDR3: CASSDERGLGGYTF. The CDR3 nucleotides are TGTGCCAGCAGTGATGAGAGGGGGCTTGGGGGCTACACCTTC.

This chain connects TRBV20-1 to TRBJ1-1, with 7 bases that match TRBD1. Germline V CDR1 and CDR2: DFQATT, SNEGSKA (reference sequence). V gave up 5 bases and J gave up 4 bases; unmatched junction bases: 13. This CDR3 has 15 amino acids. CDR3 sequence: CSAFGTGAVSTEAFF. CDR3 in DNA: TGCAGTGCTTTTGGTACAGGGGCCGTTTCCACTGAAGCTTTCTTT.

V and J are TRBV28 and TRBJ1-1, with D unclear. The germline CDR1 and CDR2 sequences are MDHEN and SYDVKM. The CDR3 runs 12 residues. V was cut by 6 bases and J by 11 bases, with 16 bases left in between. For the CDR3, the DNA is TGTGCCAGCAGCACCCCTGTTGGGTACGCTTTCTTT. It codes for CASSTPVGYAFF.

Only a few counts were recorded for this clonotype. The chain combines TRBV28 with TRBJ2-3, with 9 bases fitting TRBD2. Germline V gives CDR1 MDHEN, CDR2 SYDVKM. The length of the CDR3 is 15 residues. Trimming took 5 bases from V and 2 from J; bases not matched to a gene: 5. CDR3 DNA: TGTGCCAGCAGTCAAGCGGGGGGATACACAGATACGCAGTATTTT. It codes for CASSQAGGYTDTQYF.

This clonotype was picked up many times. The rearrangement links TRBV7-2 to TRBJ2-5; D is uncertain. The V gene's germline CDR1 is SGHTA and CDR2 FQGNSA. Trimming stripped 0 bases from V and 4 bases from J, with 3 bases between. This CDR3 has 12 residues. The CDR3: CASSLARETQYF. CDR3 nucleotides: TGTGCCAGCAGCTTAGCGAGAGAGACCCAGTACTTC.

For the CDR3, the DNA is TGTGCCAGCAGCCCGACCCCGACAGGGGGCGCAGATACGCAGTATTTT. It is translated as CASSPTPTGGADTQYF. The J gene is TRBJ2-3, the V gene TRBV5-4; 10 nucleotides match TRBD1. Germline CDR1 and CDR2: SGHNT and YYREEE (reference sequence). The CDR3 covers 16 residues. J lost 4 bases, V lost 4 bases, and 9 bases had no gene match.

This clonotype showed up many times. CDR3 protein: CASTQTSGGPLGVTQYF. The CDR3 region has the DNA TGTGCCAGCACCCAGACTAGCGGGGGGCCCTTGGGAGTGACCCAGTACTTC. The rearrangement joins TRBV12-3 or TRBV12-4 to TRBJ2-5, with 13 bases aligning to TRBD2. The CDR3 is 17 amino acids. The ends lost 7 bases at V and 7 bases at J; junction bases unmatched: 15.

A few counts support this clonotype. CDR3 in amino acids: CASSIPGPGNQPQHF. In DNA form, the CDR3 reads TGTGCCAGTAGTATCCCAGGGCCCGGCAATCAGCCCCAGCATTTT. The chain couples TRBV19 to TRBJ1-5; weak D call: TRBD1 (5 bases). V lost 3 bases and J 2 bases, leaving 11 bases between the germline ends. The CDR3 has 15 amino acids. Germline V gene lookup returns CDR1 LNHDA and CDR2 SQIVND (reference sequence).

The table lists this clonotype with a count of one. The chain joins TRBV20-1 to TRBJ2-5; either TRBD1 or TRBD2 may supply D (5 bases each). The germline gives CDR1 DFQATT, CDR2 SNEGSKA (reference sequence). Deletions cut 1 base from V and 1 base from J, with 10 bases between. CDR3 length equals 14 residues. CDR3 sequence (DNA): TGCAGTGCTAGAGTTCCCGGGACCCAAGAGACCCAGTACTTC. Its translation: CSARVPGTQETQYF.

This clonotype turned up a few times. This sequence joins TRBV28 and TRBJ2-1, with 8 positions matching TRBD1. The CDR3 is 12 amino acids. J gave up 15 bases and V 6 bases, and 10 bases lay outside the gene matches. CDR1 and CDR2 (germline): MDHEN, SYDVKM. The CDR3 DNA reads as TGTGCCAGCAGCCAGGACAGGGTGGTTGGGTTCTTC. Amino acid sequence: CASSQDRVVGFF. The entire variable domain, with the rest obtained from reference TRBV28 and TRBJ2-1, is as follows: DVKVTQSSRYLVKRTGEKVFLECVQDMDHENMFWYRQDPGLGLRLIYFSYDVKMKEKGDIPEGYSVSREKKERFSLILESASTNQTSMYLCASSQDRVVGFFGPGTRLTVL.

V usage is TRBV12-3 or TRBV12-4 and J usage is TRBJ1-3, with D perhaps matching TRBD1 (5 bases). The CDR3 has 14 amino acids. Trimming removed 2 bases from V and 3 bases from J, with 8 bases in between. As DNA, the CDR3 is TGTGCCAGCAGTTTACAGGGCGGTGGAAACACCATATATTTT. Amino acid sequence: CASSLQGGGNTIYF.

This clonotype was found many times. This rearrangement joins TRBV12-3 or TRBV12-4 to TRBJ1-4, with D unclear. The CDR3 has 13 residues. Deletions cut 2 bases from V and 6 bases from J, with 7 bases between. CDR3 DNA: TGTGCCAGCAGTTTACTGGGCGATGAAAAACTGTTTTTT. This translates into CASSLLGDEKLFF.